This is a list of T cell receptor beta chains from one sample in a study of blood T cells in healthy people across ages. TCRdb analysed the 5' RACE reads with MiXCR anew, one entry per CDR3 protein. The profile shows 800,000 or so distinct CDR3 sequences, approximately 25% of them singletons. The same data also contributed to another study, on T cells of mothers and their children.

Sequences were obtained from blood. Source of these receptors: a boy younger than 18 in good health. Both conserved end residues are part of each CDR3. The D gene is left open where the match is weak.

CDR3 protein	V gene	D gene	J gene
CSVVGQGIAKNIQYF	TRBV29-1	TRBD1	TRBJ2-4
CATSDPRLGANYGYTF	TRBV24-1	-	TRBJ1-2
CASSLTSGGSDTQYF	TRBV5-1	TRBD2	TRBJ2-3
CASTQGPTGKRDNNQPQHF	TRBV19	TRBD1	TRBJ1-5
CAARRIEKLFF	TRBV27	-	TRBJ1-4
CASSLSQGGSSYGYTF	TRBV12-3/TRBV12-4	TRBD1	TRBJ1-2
CASQGKETQYF	TRBV13	-	TRBJ2-5
CASSQGGIAGVETQYF	TRBV4-2	TRBD2	TRBJ2-5
CASRRRDRANYGYTF	TRBV12-3/TRBV12-4	TRBD1	TRBJ1-2
CASRPESPGQGETQYF	TRBV25-1	TRBD1	TRBJ2-5
CASSPSSGSGYNEQFF	TRBV5-1	TRBD2	TRBJ2-1
CSIAGGGADTQYF	TRBV29-1	TRBD2	TRBJ2-3
CASSSDTFAEKLFF	TRBV7-6	-	TRBJ1-4
CADSVQGGAYDEQFF	TRBV25-1	TRBD1	-
CSAPGLAGGKRGEQYF	TRBV20-1	TRBD2	TRBJ2-7
CASSLGHAPDEKLFF	TRBV5-1	-	TRBJ1-4
CASSVLGLAGGHSDTQYF	TRBV9	TRBD2	TRBJ2-3
CASSSSPYEQYF	TRBV6-2/TRBV6-3	-	TRBJ2-7
CASSFFGSGTGAVHLYGYTF	TRBV11-2	TRBD1	TRBJ1-2
CASSLSGTAGGQYF	TRBV7-8	TRBD1	TRBJ2-7
CASSSAGEIYNEQFF	TRBV7-8	TRBD2	TRBJ2-1
CASSYGGRAYEQYF	TRBV6-5	TRBD2	-
CASRFVDSPRWGYTF	TRBV6-5	-	TRBJ1-2
CASSEAGEAFF	TRBV2	-	TRBJ1-1